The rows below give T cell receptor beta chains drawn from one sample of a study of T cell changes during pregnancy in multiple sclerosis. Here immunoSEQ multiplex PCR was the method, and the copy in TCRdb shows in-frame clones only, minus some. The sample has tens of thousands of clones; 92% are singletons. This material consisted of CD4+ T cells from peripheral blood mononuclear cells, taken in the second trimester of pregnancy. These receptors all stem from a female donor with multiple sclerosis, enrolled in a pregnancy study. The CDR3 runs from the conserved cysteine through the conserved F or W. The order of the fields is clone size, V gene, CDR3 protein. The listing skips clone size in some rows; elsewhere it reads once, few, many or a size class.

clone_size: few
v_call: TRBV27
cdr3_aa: CASSHDRNTEAFF

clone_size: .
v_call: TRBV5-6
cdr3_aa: CASSLRGRWGNQPQHF

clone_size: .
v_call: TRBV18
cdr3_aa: CASSPLGSSRGDTQYF

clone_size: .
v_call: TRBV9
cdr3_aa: CASSSTTYNEQFF

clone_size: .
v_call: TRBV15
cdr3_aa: CATGPGGGGETQYF

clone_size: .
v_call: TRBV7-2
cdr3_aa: CASSPMATGADTQYF

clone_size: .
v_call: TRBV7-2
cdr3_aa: CASSYRQGNNEKLFF

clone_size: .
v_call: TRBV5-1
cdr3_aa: CASSWGASGGAQETQYF

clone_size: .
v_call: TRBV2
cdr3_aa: CASRRELQETQYF

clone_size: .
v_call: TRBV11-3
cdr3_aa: CASSLGGARNEQFF

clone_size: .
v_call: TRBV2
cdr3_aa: CASGLRDSNTGELFF

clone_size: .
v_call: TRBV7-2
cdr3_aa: CASSRTSGSYEQYF

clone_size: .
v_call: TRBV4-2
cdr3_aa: CASSQDRAGNTIYF

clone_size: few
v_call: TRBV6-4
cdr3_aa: CASSEESNQPQHF

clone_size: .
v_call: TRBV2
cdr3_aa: CASSPYTDSYGYTF

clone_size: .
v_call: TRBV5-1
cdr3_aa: CASSLEDRGGYGYTF

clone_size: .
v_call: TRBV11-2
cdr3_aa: CASSLGPQGANTEAFF

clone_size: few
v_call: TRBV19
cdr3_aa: CASSTQDNQPQHF

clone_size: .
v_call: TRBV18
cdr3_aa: CASSLGQGADEAFF

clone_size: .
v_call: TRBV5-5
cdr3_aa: CASSKTGTGWDGYTF

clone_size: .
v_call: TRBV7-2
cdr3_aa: CASSLTSGVYNEQFF

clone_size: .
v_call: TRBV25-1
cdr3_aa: CASSEFRGTGANVLTF

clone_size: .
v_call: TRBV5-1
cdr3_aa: CASSFGLAGQSEQFF

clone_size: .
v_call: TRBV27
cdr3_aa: CASSLKGLAGGLTGELFF

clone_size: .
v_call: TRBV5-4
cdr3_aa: CASSLASAGGPGNNEQFF

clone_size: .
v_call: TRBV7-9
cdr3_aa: CASSPLGRWGDTEAFF

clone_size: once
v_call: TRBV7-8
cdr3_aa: CASSLGAGGGYNEQFF

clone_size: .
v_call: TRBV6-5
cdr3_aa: CASRNIRQGYGYTF

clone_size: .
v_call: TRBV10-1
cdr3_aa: CASSTITGELFF

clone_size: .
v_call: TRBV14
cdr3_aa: CASRAGGTRTEAFF

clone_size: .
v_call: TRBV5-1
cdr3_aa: CASSLDRAGYGYTF

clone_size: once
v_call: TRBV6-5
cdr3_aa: CASSYSPQGEAFF

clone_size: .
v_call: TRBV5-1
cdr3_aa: CASSLRTGDAEAFF

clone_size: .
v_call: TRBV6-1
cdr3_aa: CASSPGQPGNTIYF

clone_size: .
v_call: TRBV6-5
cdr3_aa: CASSYGHSYEQYF

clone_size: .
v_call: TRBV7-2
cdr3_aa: CASSTGLAESYEQYF

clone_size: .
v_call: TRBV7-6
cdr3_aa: CASRSHETQYF

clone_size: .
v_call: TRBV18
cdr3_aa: CASSPVVRVTSTDTQYF

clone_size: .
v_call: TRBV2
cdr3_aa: CASSEDAGPGTEAFF

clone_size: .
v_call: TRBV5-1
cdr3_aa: CASSLAAGQQFF

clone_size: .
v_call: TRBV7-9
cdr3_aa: CASSLVTSGVGDTQYF

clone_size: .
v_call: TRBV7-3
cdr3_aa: CASSLGPGTRYNEQFF

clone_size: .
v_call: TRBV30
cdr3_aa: CAWSVGDRTYEQYF

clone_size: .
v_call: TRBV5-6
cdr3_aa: CASSLDRGYEQYF

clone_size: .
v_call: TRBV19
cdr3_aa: CASSRSGRGARTDTQYF

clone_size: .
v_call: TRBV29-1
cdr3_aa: CSVLAGAYEQYF

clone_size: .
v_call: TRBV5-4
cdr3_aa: CASSLRIGSGTEAFF

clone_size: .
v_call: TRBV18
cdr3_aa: CASSPDRRTGELFF

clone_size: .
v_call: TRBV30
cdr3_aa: CAWSVLTGIGELFF

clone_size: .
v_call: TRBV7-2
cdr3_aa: CATDMLASYQETQYF

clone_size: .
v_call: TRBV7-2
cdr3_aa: CASSPLSTQETQYF

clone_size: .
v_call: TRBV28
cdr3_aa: CASRANREAFF

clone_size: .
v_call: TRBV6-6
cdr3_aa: CASTPRTGGGAGELFF

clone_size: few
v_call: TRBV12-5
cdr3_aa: CASGLSPSRGYTDTQYF